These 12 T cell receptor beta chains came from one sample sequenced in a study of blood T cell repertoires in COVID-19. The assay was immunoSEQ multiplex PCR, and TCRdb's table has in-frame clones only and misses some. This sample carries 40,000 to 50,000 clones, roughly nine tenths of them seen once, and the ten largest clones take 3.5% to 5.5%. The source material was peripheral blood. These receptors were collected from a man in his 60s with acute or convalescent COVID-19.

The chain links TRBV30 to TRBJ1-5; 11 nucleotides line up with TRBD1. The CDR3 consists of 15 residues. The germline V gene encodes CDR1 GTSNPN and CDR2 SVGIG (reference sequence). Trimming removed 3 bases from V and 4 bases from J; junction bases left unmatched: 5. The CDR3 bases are TGTGCCTGGAGGTCGGGGACAGGGGGGAATCAGCCCCAGCATTTT. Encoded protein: CAWRSGTGGNQPQHF.

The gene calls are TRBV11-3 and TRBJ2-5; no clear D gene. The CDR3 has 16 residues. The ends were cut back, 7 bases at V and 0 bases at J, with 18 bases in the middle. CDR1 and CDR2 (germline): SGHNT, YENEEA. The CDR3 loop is CASKRPPHPYQETQYF. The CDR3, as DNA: TGTGCCAGCAAGCGACCCCCTCACCCGTACCAAGAGACCCAGTACTTC.

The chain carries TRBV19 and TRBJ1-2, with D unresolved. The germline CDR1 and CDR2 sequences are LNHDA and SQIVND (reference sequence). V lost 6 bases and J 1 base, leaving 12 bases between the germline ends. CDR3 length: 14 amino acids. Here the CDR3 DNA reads TGTGCCAGTAGCTCACAACGTCTTAACTATGGCTACACCTTC. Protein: CASSSQRLNYGYTF.

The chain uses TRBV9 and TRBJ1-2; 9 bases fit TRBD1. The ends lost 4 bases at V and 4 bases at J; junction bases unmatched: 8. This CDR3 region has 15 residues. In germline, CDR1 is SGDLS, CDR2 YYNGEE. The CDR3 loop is CASSTAGTGSYGYTF. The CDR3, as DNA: TGTGCCAGCAGCACTGCCGGGACAGGGAGCTATGGCTACACCTTC.

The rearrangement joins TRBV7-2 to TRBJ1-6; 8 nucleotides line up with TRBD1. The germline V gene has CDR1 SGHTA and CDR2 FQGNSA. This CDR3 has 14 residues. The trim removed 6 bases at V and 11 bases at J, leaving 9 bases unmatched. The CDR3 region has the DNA TGTGCCAGCAGACACTCAGGGGGCCAGGCACCCCTCCACTTT. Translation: CASRHSGGQAPLHF.

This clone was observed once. The CDR3 is CASSRVVDEQYF. CDR3 sequence (DNA): TGTGCCAGCAGCCGCGTCGTGGACGAGCAGTACTTC. The chain carries TRBV6-6 and TRBJ2-7; D uncertain. The CDR3 has 12 residues. Germline-derived CDR1 and CDR2 are MNHNY and SVGAGI (reference sequence). V dropped 6 bases and J dropped 5 bases, with 11 bases sitting between them.

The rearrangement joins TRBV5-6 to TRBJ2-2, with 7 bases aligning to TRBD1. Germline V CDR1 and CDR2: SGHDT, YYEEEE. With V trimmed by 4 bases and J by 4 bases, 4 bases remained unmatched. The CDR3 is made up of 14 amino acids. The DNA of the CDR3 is TGTGCCAGCAGCCTCAGGGGGATCACCGGGGAGCTGTTTTTT. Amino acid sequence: CASSLRGITGELFF.

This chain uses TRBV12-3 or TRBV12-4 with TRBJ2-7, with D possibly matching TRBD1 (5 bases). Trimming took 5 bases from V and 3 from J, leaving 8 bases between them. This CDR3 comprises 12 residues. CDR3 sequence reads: CASSATGYEQYF. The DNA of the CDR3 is TGTGCCAGCAGTGCCACAGGCTACGAGCAGTACTTC.

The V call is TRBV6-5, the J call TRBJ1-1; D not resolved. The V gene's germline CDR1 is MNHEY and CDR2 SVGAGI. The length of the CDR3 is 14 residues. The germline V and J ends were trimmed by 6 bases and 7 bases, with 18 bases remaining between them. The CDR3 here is CASSPIIRSGEAFF. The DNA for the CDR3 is TGTGCCAGCAGCCCGATAATCAGATCGGGTGAAGCTTTCTTT.

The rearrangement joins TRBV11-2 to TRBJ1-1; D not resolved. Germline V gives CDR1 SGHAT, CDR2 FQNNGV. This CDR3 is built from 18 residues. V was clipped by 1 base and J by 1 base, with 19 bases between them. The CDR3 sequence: CASSLGRINVEKNTEAFF. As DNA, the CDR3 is TGTGCCAGCAGCTTAGGCAGGATTAACGTAGAAAAGAACACTGAAGCTTTCTTT.

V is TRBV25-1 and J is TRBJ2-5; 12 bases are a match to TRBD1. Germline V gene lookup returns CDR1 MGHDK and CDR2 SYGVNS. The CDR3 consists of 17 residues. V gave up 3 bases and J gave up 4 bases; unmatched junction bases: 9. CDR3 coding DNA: TGTGCCAGCAGTGAGGTCTTGGGACAGGGGGCGGGAGAGACCCAGTACTTC. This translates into CASSEVLGQGAGETQYF.

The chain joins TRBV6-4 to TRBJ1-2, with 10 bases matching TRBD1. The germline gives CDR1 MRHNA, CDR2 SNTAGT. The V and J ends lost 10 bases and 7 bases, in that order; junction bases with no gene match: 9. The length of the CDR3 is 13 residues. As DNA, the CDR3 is TGTGCCACAGCGGAGACAGGGGGCGGTGGCTACACCTTC. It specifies CATAETGGGGYTF.